This T cell receptor (beta chain) was captured by sequencing in a study of CD8+ T cells in alopecia areata. Regarding the study as a whole: Patients showed less clear TCR sequence sharing than mice, possibly partly because of HLA diversity.

The CDR3 is 13 residues long. V dropped 7 bases and J dropped 0 bases, with 9 bases sitting between them. CDR1 and CDR2 (germline): SQVTM, ANQGSEA. Extraction of RNA preceded its reverse transcription into cDNA, which served as the sequencing template. Here immunoSEQ multiplex PCR was the method, and the copy in TCRdb shows in-frame clones only, minus some. Here the sample spans some 200,000 clones, 45% to 70% being singletons. About this clone: Its antigen is unidentified.

Sorted populations comprised CD4+ and CD8+ T cells obtained from PBMCs. The clonotype comes from a human donor in good health. The chain carries TRBV29-1 and TRBJ2-2, with D perhaps assigned TRBD1 or TRBD2 (5 bases each). The sequenced material came from CD8+ T cells sorted from blood. The CDR3 nucleotides are TGCAGCGCTGGGACCCCGAACACCGGGGAGCTGTTTTTT. Translating gives CSAGTPNTGELFF.